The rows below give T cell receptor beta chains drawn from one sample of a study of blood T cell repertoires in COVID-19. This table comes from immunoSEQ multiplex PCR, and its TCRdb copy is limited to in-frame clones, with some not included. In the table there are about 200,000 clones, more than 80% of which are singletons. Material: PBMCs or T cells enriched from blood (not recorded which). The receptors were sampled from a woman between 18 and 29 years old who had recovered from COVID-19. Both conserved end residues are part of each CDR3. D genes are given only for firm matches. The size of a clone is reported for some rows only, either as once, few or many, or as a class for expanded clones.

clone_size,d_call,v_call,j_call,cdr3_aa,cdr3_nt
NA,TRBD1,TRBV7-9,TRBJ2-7,CASSLGGGQDYEQYF,TGTGCCAGCAGCTTAGGAGGGGGACAGGACTACGAGCAGTACTTC
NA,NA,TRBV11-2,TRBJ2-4,CASSPQGTRRGDKNIQYF,TGTGCCAGCAGCCCGCAGGGGACCCGACGAGGGGACAAAAACATTCAGTACTTC
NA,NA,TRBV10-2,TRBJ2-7,CASSSRDSYEQYF,TGCGCCAGCAGCTCGCGGGACTCCTACGAGCAGTACTTC
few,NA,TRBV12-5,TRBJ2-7,CASGKLGRYEQYF,TGTGCTAGTGGGAAATTGGGCCGCTACGAGCAGTACTTC
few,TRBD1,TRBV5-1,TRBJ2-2,CASSEQGGIGTGELFF,TGCGCCAGCAGCGAGCAAGGGGGCATTGGGACCGGGGAGCTGTTTTTT
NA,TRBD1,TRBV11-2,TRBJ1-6,CASSPNPGGSPLHF,TGTGCCAGCAGCCCGAACCCAGGGGGATCACCCCTCCACTTT
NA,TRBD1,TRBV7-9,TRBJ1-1,CASSHGTGSEAFF,TGTGCCAGCAGCCACGGGACAGGGTCTGAAGCTTTCTTT
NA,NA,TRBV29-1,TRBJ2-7,CSVGGVVGAQVEQYF,TGCAGCGTTGGAGGTGTGGTAGGGGCCCAAGTCGAGCAGTACTTC
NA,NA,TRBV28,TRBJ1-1,CASSLFWVSGTEAFF,TGTGCCAGCAGTTTATTTTGGGTGTCGGGCACTGAAGCTTTCTTT
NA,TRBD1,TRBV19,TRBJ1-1,CASIPFGQGAGAEAFF,TGTGCCAGTATCCCGTTCGGACAGGGGGCGGGAGCTGAAGCTTTCTTT
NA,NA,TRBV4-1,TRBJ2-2,CASSQGLTGELFF,TGCGCCAGCAGCCAAGGACTAACCGGGGAGCTGTTTTTT
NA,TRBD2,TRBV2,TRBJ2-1,CASSPGTSGREQFF,TGTGCCAGCAGTCCCGGGACTAGTGGGCGTGAGCAGTTCTTC
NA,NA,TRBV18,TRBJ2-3,CASSPVNRDTDTQYF,TGTGCCAGCTCACCAGTGAACAGGGATACAGATACGCAGTATTTT
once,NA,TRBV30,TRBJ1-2,CAWSAKAGGREYGYTF,TGTGCCTGGAGTGCAAAAGCGGGAGGGAGGGAGTATGGCTACACCTTC
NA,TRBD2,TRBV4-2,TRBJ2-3,CASSQPGASGARATQYF,TGTGCCAGCAGCCAACCCGGTGCTAGCGGGGCACGGGCTACGCAGTATTTT
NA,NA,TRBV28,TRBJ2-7,CASRRTDPYEQYF,TGTGCCAGCAGGCGGACAGACCCCTACGAGCAGTACTTC
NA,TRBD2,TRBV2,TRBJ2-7,CASSRLAGGSDEQYF,TGTGCCAGCAGCCGACTAGCGGGGGGCTCGGACGAGCAGTACTTC
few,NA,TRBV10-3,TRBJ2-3,CAISELGRAGTDTQYF,TGTGCCATCAGTGAGCTAGGGCGGGCGGGCACAGATACGCAGTATTTT
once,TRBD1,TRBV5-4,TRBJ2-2,CASSPGTAFAGELFF,TGTGCCAGCAGCCCGGGGACAGCCTTCGCCGGGGAGCTGTTTTTT
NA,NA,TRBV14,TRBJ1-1,CASSKEVLNTEAFF,TGTGCCAGCAGCAAGGAGGTACTGAACACTGAAGCTTTCTTT
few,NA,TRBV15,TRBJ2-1,CATSRARGTSDEQFF,TGTGCCACCAGCAGAGCTCGGGGGACGAGTGATGAGCAGTTCTTC
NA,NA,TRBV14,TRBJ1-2,CASSQRYNSGGYTF,TGTGCCAGCAGCCAACGGTATAACAGCGGAGGCTACACCTTC
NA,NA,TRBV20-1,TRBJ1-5,CSASHPGSKDQPQHF,TGCAGTGCTAGTCACCCTGGGAGTAAAGATCAGCCCCAGCATTTT
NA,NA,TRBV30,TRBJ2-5,CAWSGAETQYF,TGTGCCTGGAGTGGGGCGGAGACCCAGTACTTC
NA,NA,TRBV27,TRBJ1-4,CASSLAGVGEKLFF,TGTGCCAGCAGTTTAGCCGGGGTGGGAGAAAAACTGTTTTTT
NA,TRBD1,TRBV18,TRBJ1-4,CASSFEKGTGTEKLFF,TGTGCCAGCTCCTTCGAGAAAGGGACAGGGACTGAAAAACTGTTTTTT
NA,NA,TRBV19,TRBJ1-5,CAAGQGLEPQHF,TGTGCCGCCGGGCAGGGGTTGGAGCCCCAGCATTTT
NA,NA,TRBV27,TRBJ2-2,CASSLGFGSGELFF,TGTGCCAGCAGTTTGGGGTTTGGGAGCGGGGAGCTGTTTTTT
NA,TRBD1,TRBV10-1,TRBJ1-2,CASSDSGTGEHGYTF,TGCGCCAGCAGTGACTCCGGGACAGGGGAACATGGCTACACCTTC
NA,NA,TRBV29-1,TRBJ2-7,CSARVSYEQYF,TGCAGCGCCAGGGTGTCCTACGAGCAGTACTTC